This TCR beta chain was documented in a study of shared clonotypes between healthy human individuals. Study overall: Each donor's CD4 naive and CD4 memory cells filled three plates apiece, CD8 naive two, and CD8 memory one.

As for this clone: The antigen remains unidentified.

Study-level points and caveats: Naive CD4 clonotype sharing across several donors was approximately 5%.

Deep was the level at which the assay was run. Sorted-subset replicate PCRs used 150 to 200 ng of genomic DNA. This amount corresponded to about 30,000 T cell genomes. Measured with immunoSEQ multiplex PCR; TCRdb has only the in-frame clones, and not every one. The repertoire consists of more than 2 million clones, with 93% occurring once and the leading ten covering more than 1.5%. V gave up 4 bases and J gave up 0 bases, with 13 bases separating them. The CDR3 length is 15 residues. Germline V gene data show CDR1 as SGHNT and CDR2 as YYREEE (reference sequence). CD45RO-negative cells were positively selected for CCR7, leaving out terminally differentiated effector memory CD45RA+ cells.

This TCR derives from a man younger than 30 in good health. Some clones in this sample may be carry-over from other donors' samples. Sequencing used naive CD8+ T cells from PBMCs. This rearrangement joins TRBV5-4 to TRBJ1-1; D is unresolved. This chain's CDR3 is CASSQDRLMNTEAFF. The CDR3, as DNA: TGTGCCAGCAGCCAAGATCGACTGATGAACACTGAAGCTTTCTTT.